These 2 T cell receptor beta chains were all obtained from the same sample, sequenced in a study of T cell responses to AZD1222 COVID-19 vaccine. Generated by immunoSEQ multiplex PCR, the TCRdb table keeps only in-frame clones and is missing some. The data contain some 120,000 clones, around 90% of them singletons. The source material was peripheral blood, sampled on day 0 of AZD1222 vaccination. These receptors all come from an adult in good health.

The chain joins TRBV5-1 to TRBJ2-7; 8 positions agree with TRBD2. V shed 3 bases and J 3 bases; nucleotides not matched to a gene: 8. Germline values: CDR1 SGHRS, CDR2 YFSETQ. CDR3 size: 15 residues. The CDR3 is CASSSQAGAIYEQYF. In DNA form, the CDR3 reads TGCGCCAGCAGCTCGCAAGCGGGAGCGATCTACGAGCAGTACTTC.

The rearrangement joins TRBV19 to TRBJ2-5; TRBD2 agrees at 7 bases. V lost 5 bases and J lost 5; bases outside the gene matches: 5. The CDR3 covers 13 residues. Germline CDR1 LNHDA, CDR2 SQIVND (reference sequence). The DNA of the CDR3 is TGTGCCAGTAGTGACGTGGGGGGGGAGACCCAGTACTTC. Translated, it gives CASSDVGGETQYF.